These T cell receptor beta chains were read from a single sample in a study of human T cells and chemical hapten exposure. TCRdb itself ran the RACE reads through MiXCR, one entry per CDR3 protein. This sample carries some 70,000 distinct CDR3 sequences, approximately 10% of them seen once, and the ten largest clones take 6.5% to 8.5%. The material was whole blood, obtained in connection with sensitization to the hapten diphenylcyclopropenone (DPC). The source of these receptors is a woman between 50 and 59 years old with alopecia areata. Some clones in this sample may be carry-over from other donors' samples. CDR3s include the opening cysteine and the closing phenylalanine or tryptophan. A D gene is named only where the DNA matches it firmly. Size is omitted from some rows. Given values are once, few, many or a class for expanded clones.

J: TRBJ2-5
size: many
V: TRBV12-3/TRBV12-4
D: -
CDR3: CASSFQDQETQYF
DNA: TGTGCCAGCAGTTTCCAGGACCAAGAGACCCAGTACTTC

J: TRBJ2-2
size: many
V: TRBV20-1
D: -
CDR3: CSARFMGRNTGELFF
DNA: TGCAGTGCTAGATTCATGGGGAGGAACACCGGGGAGCTGTTTTTT

J: TRBJ2-1
size: few
V: TRBV2
D: -
CDR3: CASSEFKHDNNEQFF
DNA: TGTGCCAGCAGTGAATTTAAACACGACAACAATGAGCAGTTCTTC

J: TRBJ2-2
size: many
V: TRBV2
D: TRBD2
CDR3: CASSFTLAGKNTGELFF
DNA: TGTGCCAGCAGCTTCACTTTAGCGGGAAAGAACACCGGGGAGCTGTTTTTT

J: TRBJ1-4
size: few
V: TRBV12-3/TRBV12-4
D: -
CDR3: CASRLPGEKLFF
DNA: TGTGCCAGCAGGCTACCCGGCGAAAAACTGTTTTTT

J: TRBJ1-5
size: -
V: TRBV12-3/TRBV12-4
D: -
CDR3: CASSLPDRRGQPQHF
DNA: TGTGCCAGCAGTCTACCGGACCGCCGGGGGCAGCCCCAGCATTTT

J: TRBJ2-7
size: few
V: TRBV6-2/TRBV6-3
D: TRBD1
CDR3: CASSYSVGQEIYEQYF
DNA: TGTGCCAGCAGTTACTCAGTGGGACAGGAGATCTACGAGCAGTACTTC

J: TRBJ2-5
size: many
V: TRBV29-1
D: -
CDR3: CSVCRVSQETQYF
DNA: TGCAGCGTCTGCCGCGTGAGCCAAGAGACCCAGTACTTC

J: TRBJ2-7
size: once
V: TRBV11-3
D: -
CDR3: CASSTGMDYEQYF
DNA: TGTGCCAGCAGCACGGGGATGGACTACGAGCAGTACTTC

J: TRBJ2-3
size: many
V: TRBV4-2
D: TRBD2
CDR3: CASSQGAASGRLGFTDTQYF
DNA: TGTGCCAGCAGCCAAGGAGCGGCTAGCGGGAGACTCGGGTTCACAGATACGCAGTATTTT

J: TRBJ2-1
size: few
V: TRBV20-1
D: TRBD2
CDR3: CSADAWGTSGYNEQFF
DNA: TGCAGTGCCGACGCCTGGGGGACTAGCGGATACAATGAGCAGTTCTTC

J: TRBJ1-5
size: many
V: TRBV7-2
D: -
CDR3: CASSLGGVDQPQHF
DNA: TGTGCCAGCAGCTTAGGGGGGGTAGATCAGCCCCAGCATTTT

J: TRBJ2-1
size: -
V: TRBV29-1
D: -
CDR3: CSALTSRSYNEQFF
DNA: TGCAGCGCCCTTACTAGCCGCTCCTACAATGAGCAGTTCTTC

J: TRBJ1-1
size: -
V: TRBV12-3/TRBV12-4
D: -
CDR3: CASSLLRPGQRGAFF
DNA: TGTGCCAGCAGTTTATTACGCCCTGGACAGAGGGGAGCTTTCTTT

J: TRBJ2-7
size: -
V: TRBV5-1
D: TRBD1
CDR3: CASSLEGGRVPAYEQYF
DNA: TGCGCCAGCAGCTTGGAAGGGGGCAGGGTACCCGCCTACGAGCAGTACTTC

J: TRBJ2-7
size: many
V: TRBV7-8
D: -
CDR3: CASSLGAVNSYEQYF
DNA: TGTGCCAGCAGCTTAGGAGCGGTAAACTCCTACGAGCAGTACTTC

J: TRBJ2-3
size: few
V: TRBV7-2
D: TRBD2
CDR3: CASSNRGRAFDNTQYF
DNA: TGTGCCAGCAGCAACCGGGGGAGGGCCTTTGATAATACGCAGTATTTT

J: TRBJ2-2
size: few
V: TRBV7-6
D: -
CDR3: CASSLSRQPNTGELFF
DNA: TGTGCCAGCAGCTTAAGCCGACAGCCGAACACCGGGGAGCTGTTTTTT

J: TRBJ2-1
size: -
V: TRBV29-1
D: -
CDR3: CSVSIRGNEQFF
DNA: TGCAGCGTTTCCATTAGGGGGAATGAGCAGTTCTTC

J: TRBJ2-2
size: -
V: TRBV5-1
D: -
CDR3: CASRPGPFDTGELFF
DNA: TGCGCCAGCAGACCGGGACCCTTCGACACCGGGGAGCTGTTTTTT

J: TRBJ1-1
size: many
V: TRBV12-3/TRBV12-4
D: TRBD1
CDR3: CASSLSGTGGTEAFF
DNA: TGTGCCAGCAGTTTATCTGGGACAGGGGGCACTGAAGCTTTCTTT

J: TRBJ2-1
size: many
V: TRBV20-1
D: TRBD2
CDR3: CSAPNPLAGGWVEQFF
DNA: TGCAGTGCTCCGAACCCTTTAGCGGGAGGTTGGGTTGAGCAGTTCTTC